The 18 T cell receptor beta chains reported below all come from one sample, sequenced in a study of control samples from healthy donors and cancer patients. The protocol was immunoSEQ multiplex PCR, while the TCRdb copy is restricted to in-frame clones and leaves out a portion. The table includes 110,000 to 150,000 clones, about 90% detected once. Sequenced sample: blood. The receptor source for this set is a man between 18 and 29 years old in good health.

V and J are TRBV6-2 or TRBV6-3 and TRBJ1-1, with D unclear. V lost 5 bases to trimming and J lost 8 bases, with 12 bases between them. This CDR3 has 12 amino acids. Germline CDR1 reads MNHEY; CDR2 reads SVGEGT. The chain's CDR3 is CASSQKGREAFF. DNA of the CDR3: TGTGCCAGCAGTCAGAAGGGCCGGGAAGCTTTCTTT.

The chain is built from TRBV30 and TRBJ1-1; TRBD1 might be the D (5 bases). CDR1 and CDR2 (germline): GTSNPN, SVGIG (reference sequence). CDR3 length equals 13 residues. Trimming stripped 2 bases from V and 3 bases from J, with 10 bases between. CDR3 sequence: CAWSPGLYTEAFF. The CDR3 region has the DNA TGTGCCTGGAGTCCGGGACTTTACACTGAAGCTTTCTTT.

The chain uses TRBV5-1 and TRBJ1-1; unclear D gene. The CDR3 covers 14 residues. CDR1 and CDR2 from the germline V gene are SGHRS and YFSETQ. Trimming cost V 0 bases and J 1 base, with 7 bases left between them. The CDR3 protein is CASSLVIGNTEAFF. For the CDR3, the DNA is TGCGCCAGCAGCTTGGTTATTGGGAACACTGAAGCTTTCTTT.

This chain joins TRBV9 and TRBJ2-3, with no clear D. CDR3 length: 15 residues. Germline V gives CDR1 SGDLS, CDR2 YYNGEE. V was shortened by 4 bases and J by 0 bases, with 12 bases between the two germline ends. This CDR3 is CASSHEARSTDTQYF. CDR3 bases: TGTGCCAGCAGCCATGAGGCCAGAAGCACAGATACGCAGTATTTT.

The chain carries TRBV6-6 and TRBJ1-2; possible D gene TRBD1, 6 bases. Germline CDR1 MNHNY, CDR2 SVGAGI (reference sequence). V lost 0 bases and J lost 7, with 12 bases in between. The CDR3 spans 14 residues. The DNA for the CDR3 is TGTGCCAGCAGTTACTCGGCCGGGGGCCGTGGCTACACCTTC. It encodes CASSYSAGGRGYTF.

The rearrangement uses TRBV5-1 and TRBJ1-1, with unresolved D. There are 14 residues in the CDR3. The germline gives CDR1 SGHRS, CDR2 YFSETQ. V lost 0 bases and J 5 bases, leaving 11 bases between the germline ends. DNA for the CDR3: TGCGCCAGCAGCTTGGAGAACGGGTTAACTGAAGCTTTCTTT. Protein product: CASSLENGLTEAFF.

The chain combines TRBV11-3 with TRBJ2-2; D is possibly TRBD2 (7 bases). V was cut by 1 base and J by 2 bases, with 11 bases left in between. The germline V gene encodes CDR1 SGHNT and CDR2 YENEEA. This CDR3 is built from 16 residues. The CDR3 bases are TGTGCCAGCAGCTTAGGGGCGGGGGCTAACACCGGGGAGCTGTTTTTT. Amino acid sequence: CASSLGAGANTGELFF.

This sequence joins TRBV19 and TRBJ1-5, with unresolved D. Germline V gene sequence: CDR1 LNHDA, CDR2 SQIVND (reference sequence). V lost 3 bases, J lost 4 bases, and 13 bases lay in between. CDR3 length: 15 residues. In DNA form, the CDR3 reads TGTGCCAGTAGTATGACCTTGCTAGGAAATCAGCCCCAGCATTTT. Its translation is CASSMTLLGNQPQHF.

The chain links TRBV7-9 to TRBJ1-6; TRBD1 is a possible D gene (5 bases). The CDR3 has 16 residues. Germline V lookup: CDR1 SEHNR, CDR2 FQNEAQ (reference sequence). The germline V and J ends were trimmed by 3 bases and 0 bases, with 9 bases remaining between them. The CDR3 DNA reads as TGTGCCAGCAGCTTCCCAGGGACCTCCTATAATTCACCCCTCCACTTT. This translates into CASSFPGTSYNSPLHF.

This clone appeared a single time. This chain uses TRBV28 with TRBJ1-2, with D perhaps TRBD1 (6 bases). Trimming removed 1 base at V and 4 bases at J, with 10 bases between. Germline V lookup: CDR1 MDHEN, CDR2 SYDVKM. The CDR3 loop spans 14 amino acids. The CDR3 DNA is TGTGCCAGCAGTTTATCTTCAGGGGTCTATGGCTACACCTTC. It translates to CASSLSSGVYGYTF.

J is TRBJ1-1 and V is TRBV3-1 (or the pseudogene TRBV3-2); no clear D gene. Germline CDR1 and CDR2: LGHDT and YNNKEL (reference sequence). The V gene lost 0 bases and the J gene lost 0 bases, with 5 bases spanning the gap. This CDR3 is built from 14 residues. The CDR3: CASSQEIVNTEAFF. The CDR3 DNA follows: TGTGCCAGCAGCCAAGAAATAGTGAACACTGAAGCTTTCTTT.

The V call is TRBV7-2, the J call TRBJ2-6, with D unclear. CDR3 length: 14 residues. Germline V lookup: CDR1 SGHTA, CDR2 FQGNSA. V lost 2 bases and J lost 4, with 6 bases in between. CDR3 DNA: TGTGCCAGCAGCTTATCAGCCGGGGCCAACGTCCTGACTTTC. Translating it yields CASSLSAGANVLTF.

The V call is TRBV5-4, the J call TRBJ1-1, with D uncertain. CDR1 is SGHNT, CDR2 YYREEE, per germline (reference sequence). Trimming took off 1 base at V and 1 base at J, with 5 bases between the two ends. The CDR3 has 13 amino acids. CDR3 sequence: CASSLSQNTEAFF. The CDR3, as DNA: TGTGCCAGCAGCTTGTCGCAGAACACTGAAGCTTTCTTT.

This chain uses TRBV5-1 with TRBJ2-2; D is unclear. The CDR3 sequence is 14 residues long. The germline CDR1 and CDR2 sequences are SGHRS and YFSETQ. V lost 5 bases to trimming and J lost 2 bases, with 10 bases between them. CDR3 residues: CASRVTDNTGELFF. The CDR3 DNA reads as TGCGCCAGCAGGGTAACCGACAACACCGGGGAGCTGTTTTTT.

The rearrangement joins TRBV5-1 to TRBJ1-6; 9 bases match TRBD1. V lost 7 bases and J lost 8; bases outside the gene matches: 13. This CDR3 has 16 residues. Germline lookup yields CDR1 SGHRS and CDR2 YFSETQ. CDR3 in DNA: TGCGCCAGCGGCCCACGACCGGGACAGGGCGATTCACCCCTCCACTTT. Protein product: CASGPRPGQGDSPLHF. Full variable domain (missing parts from reference TRBV5-1 and TRBJ1-6): KAGVTQTPRYLIKTRGQQVTLSCSPISGHRSVSWYQQTPGQGLQFLFEYFSETQRNKGNFPGRFSGRQFSNSRSEMNVSTLELGDSALYLCASGPRPGQGDSPLHFGNGTRLTVT.

The chain couples TRBV6-5 to TRBJ2-1; TRBD1 agrees at 12 bases. The CDR3 consists of 15 residues. V trimming: 6 bases; J trimming: 7 bases; junction bases outside the gene matches: 7. The germline V gene encodes CDR1 MNHEY and CDR2 SVGAGI. The DNA of the CDR3 is TGTGCCAGCAGGCGGGGACAGGGGGCGTCAAATGAGCAGTTCTTC. Translated, it gives CASRRGQGASNEQFF.

This rearrangement joins TRBV7-2 to TRBJ1-1; a possible D gene is TRBD1 (6 bases). From germline, CDR1 is SGHTA and CDR2 FQGNSA. The CDR3 is 15 amino acids. Trimming took 3 bases from V and 1 from J, leaving 12 bases between them. The CDR3 bases are TGTGCCAGCAGCTTGAGTTGGGGGCCGAACACTGAAGCTTTCTTT. Translating gives CASSLSWGPNTEAFF.

Only one count was recorded for this clone. V usage is TRBV6-6 and J usage is TRBJ1-3; the D is unclear. The CDR3 has 13 amino acids. Germline CDR1 reads MNHNY; CDR2 reads SVGAGI (reference sequence). V lost 6 bases, J lost 0 bases, and 6 bases lay in between. The CDR3 bases are TGTGCCAGCAGCGGGGTCTCTGGAAACACCATATATTTT. Its protein is CASSGVSGNTIYF.